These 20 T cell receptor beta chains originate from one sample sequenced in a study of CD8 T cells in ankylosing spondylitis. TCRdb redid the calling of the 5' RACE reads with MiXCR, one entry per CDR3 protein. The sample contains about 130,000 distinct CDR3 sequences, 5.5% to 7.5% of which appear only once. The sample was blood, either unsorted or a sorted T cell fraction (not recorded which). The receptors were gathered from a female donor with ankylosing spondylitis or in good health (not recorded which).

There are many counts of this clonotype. The CDR3 is CSASMGGGMSYNEQFF. In DNA form, the CDR3 reads TGCAGTGCTTCAATGGGCGGGGGTATGTCCTACAATGAGCAGTTCTTC. The chain uses TRBV20-1 and TRBJ2-1; 7 bases match TRBD2. After removal of 5 bases from V and 1 base from J, the junction contained 11 bases not matched to a gene. CDR1 is DFQATT, CDR2 SNEGSKA, per germline (reference sequence). The CDR3 is 16 amino acids.

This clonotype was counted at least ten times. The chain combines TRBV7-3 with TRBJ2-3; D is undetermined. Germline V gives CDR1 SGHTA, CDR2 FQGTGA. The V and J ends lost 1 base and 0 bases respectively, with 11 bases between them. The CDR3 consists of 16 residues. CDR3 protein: CASSLRGAPSTDTQYF. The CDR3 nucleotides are TGTGCCAGCAGCTTAAGGGGTGCTCCTAGCACAGATACGCAGTATTTT.

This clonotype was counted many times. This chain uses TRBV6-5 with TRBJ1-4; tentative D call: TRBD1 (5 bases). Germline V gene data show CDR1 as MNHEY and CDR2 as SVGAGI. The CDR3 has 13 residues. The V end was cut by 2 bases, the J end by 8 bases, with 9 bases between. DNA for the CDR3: TGTGCCAGCAGTTACAACAGGAAGGAAAAACTGTTTTTT. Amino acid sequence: CASSYNRKEKLFF.

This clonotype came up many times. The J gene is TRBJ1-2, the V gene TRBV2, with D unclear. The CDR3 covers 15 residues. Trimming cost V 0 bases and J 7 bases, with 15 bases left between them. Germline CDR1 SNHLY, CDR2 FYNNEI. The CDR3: CASSEAYRASRGYTF. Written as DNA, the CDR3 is TGTGCCAGCAGTGAAGCTTACCGAGCATCTCGTGGCTACACCTTC. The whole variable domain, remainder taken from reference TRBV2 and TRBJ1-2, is EPEVTQTPSHQVTQMGQEVILRCVPISNHLYFYWYRQILGQKVEFLVSFYNNEISEKSEIFDDQFSVERPDGSNFTLKIRSTKLEDSAMYFCASSEAYRASRGYTFGSGTRLTVV.

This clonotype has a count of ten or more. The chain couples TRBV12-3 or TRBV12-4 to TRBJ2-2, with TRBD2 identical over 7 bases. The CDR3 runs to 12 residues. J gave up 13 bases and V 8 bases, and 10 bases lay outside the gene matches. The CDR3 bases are TGTGCCAGCGGACTAGGAGGGGAAGGGCTGTTTTTT. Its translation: CASGLGGEGLFF.

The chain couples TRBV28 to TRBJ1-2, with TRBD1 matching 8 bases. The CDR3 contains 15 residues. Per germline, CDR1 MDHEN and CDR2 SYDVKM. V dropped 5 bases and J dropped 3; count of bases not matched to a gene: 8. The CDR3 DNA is TGTGCCAGCAGTCCTCAGGGGGCAGCTCACTATGGCTACACCTTC. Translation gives CASSPQGAAHYGYTF.

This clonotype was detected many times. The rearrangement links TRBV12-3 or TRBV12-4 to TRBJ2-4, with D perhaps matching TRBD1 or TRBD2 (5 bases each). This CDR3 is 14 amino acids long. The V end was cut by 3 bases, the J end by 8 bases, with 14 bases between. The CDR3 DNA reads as TGTGCCAGCAGTTTCTCGGGACGAAAGGACATTCAGTACTTC. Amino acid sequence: CASSFSGRKDIQYF.

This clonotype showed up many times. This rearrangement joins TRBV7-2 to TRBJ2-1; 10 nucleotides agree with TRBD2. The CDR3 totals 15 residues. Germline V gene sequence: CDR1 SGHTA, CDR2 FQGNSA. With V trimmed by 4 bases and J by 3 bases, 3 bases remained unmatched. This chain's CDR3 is CASSSSGGDYNEQFF. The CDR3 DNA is TGTGCCAGCAGCTCTAGCGGGGGCGACTACAATGAGCAGTTCTTC.

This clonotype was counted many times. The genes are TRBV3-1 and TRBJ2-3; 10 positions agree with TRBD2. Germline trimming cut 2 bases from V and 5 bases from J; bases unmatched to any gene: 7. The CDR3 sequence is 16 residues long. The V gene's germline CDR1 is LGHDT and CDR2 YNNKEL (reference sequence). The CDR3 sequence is CASSQKRGGQKDTQYF. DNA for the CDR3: TGTGCCAGCAGCCAAAAGCGGGGGGGCCAAAAAGATACGCAGTATTTT.

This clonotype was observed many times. CDR3 sequence: CASKFQGDTGELFF. The CDR3 DNA follows: TGTGCCAGCAAATTTCAGGGGGACACCGGGGAGCTGTTTTTT. This chain links TRBV12-3 or TRBV12-4 with TRBJ2-2; TRBD1 matches at 7 bases. The CDR3 runs 14 residues. Germline trimming cut 7 bases from V and 3 bases from J; bases unmatched to any gene: 5.

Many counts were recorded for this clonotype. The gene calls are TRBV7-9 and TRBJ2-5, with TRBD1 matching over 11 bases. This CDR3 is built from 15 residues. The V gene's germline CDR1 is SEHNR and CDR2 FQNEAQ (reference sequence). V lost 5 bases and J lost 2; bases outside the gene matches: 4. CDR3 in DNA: TGTGCCAGCAGCCACCGGGACAGGGGGCAAGAGACCCAGTACTTC. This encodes CASSHRDRGQETQYF.

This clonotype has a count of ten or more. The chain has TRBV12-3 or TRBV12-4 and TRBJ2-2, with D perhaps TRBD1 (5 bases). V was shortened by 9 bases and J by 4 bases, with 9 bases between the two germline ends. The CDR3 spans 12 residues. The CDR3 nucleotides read TGTGCCAGTGAAGGGGCCACCGGGGAGCTGTTTTTT. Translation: CASEGATGELFF.

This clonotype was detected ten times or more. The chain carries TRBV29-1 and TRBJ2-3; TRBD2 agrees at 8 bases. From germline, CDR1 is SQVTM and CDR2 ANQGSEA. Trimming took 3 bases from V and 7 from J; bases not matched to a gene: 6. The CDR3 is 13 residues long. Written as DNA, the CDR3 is TGCAGCGTTGATGGCGGGGGGACTTATACGCAGTATTTT. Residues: CSVDGGGTYTQYF.

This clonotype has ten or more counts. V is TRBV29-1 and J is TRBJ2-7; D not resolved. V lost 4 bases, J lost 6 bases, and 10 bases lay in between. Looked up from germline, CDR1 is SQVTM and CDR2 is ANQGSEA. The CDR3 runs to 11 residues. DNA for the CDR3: TGCAGCGTTGGTGAGGCGGCCGAGCAGTACTTC. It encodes CSVGEAAEQYF.

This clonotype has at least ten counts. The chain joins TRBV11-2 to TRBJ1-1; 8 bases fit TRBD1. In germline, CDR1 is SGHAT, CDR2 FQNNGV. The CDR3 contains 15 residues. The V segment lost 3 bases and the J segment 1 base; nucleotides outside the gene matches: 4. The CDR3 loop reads CASSFTTGANTEAFF. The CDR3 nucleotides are TGTGCCAGCAGCTTCACGACAGGGGCGAACACTGAAGCTTTCTTT.

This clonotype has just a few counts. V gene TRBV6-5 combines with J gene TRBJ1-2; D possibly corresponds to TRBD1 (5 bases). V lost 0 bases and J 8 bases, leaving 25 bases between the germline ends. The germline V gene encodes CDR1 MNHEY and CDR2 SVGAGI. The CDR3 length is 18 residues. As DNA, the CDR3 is TGTGCCAGCAGTTACTCGGGGCAGCTCGGAGCCTCGACCGAGGGCTACACCTTC. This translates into CASSYSGQLGASTEGYTF.

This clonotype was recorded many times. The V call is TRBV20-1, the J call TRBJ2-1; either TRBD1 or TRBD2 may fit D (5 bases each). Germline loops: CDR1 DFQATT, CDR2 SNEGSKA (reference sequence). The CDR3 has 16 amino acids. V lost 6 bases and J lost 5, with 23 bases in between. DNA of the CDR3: TGCAGTGCGCCCAACCCCGGGACCCCCGGGGACAATGAGCAGTTCTTC. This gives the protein CSAPNPGTPGDNEQFF.

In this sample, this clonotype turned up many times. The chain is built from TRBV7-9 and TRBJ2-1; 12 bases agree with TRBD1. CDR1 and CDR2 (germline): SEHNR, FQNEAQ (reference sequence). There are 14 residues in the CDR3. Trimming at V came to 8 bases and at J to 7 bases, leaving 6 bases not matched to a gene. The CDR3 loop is CASRRGQGANEQFF. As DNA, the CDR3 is TGTGCCAGCCGCCGGGGACAGGGGGCGAATGAGCAGTTCTTC.

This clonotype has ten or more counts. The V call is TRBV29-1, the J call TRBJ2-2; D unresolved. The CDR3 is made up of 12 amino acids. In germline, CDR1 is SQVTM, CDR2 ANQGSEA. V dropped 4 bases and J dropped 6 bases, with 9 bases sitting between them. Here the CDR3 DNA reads TGCAGCGTTGTTCCAAGGGCCGGGGAGCTGTTTTTT. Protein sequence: CSVVPRAGELFF.

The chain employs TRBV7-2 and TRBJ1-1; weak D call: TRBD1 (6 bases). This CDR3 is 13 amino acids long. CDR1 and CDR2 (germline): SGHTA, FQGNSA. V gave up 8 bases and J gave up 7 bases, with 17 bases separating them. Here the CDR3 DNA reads TGTGCCAGCCACAACTACAGGGTACTTGAAGCTTTCTTT. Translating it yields CASHNYRVLEAFF.